This entry lists 7 T cell receptor beta chains sequenced from one sample in a study of early stage breast cancer tumors (dated by TCRdb to the late 2010s). Library generation was performed with the immunoSEQ multiplex PCR assay. What TCRdb holds here is the immuneACCESS table cut down to in-frame rearrangements. Part of the clones is not present; checked against another copy, under half of the missing clones reflect an unresolved V gene, and the others are unexplained. Here the sample has 9,500 to 10,000 clones; 64% occur a single time. The ten largest clones capture roughly 10% of the sample. The specimen sequenced was breast tumor tissue. The receptors derive from a person between 55 and 69 years old with breast cancer.

The gene calls are TRBV15 and TRBJ1-2; no clear D gene. The CDR3 has 13 amino acids. Germline V gene lookup returns CDR1 LNHNV and CDR2 YYDKDF (reference sequence). Trimming cost V 5 bases and J 8 bases, with 15 bases left between them. This CDR3 reads CATSVGDWTGYTF. The CDR3 DNA is TGTGCCACCAGCGTTGGAGATTGGACGGGCTACACCTTC.

The genes are TRBV18 and TRBJ2-3; 7 positions agree with TRBD1. After removal of 5 bases from V and 1 base from J, the junction contained 6 bases not matched to a gene. Germline V CDR1 and CDR2: KGHSH, LQKENI. This CDR3 is built from 15 residues. The DNA of the CDR3 is TGTGCCAGCTCAGAACAGGGGAGTGGCACAGATACGCAGTATTTT. This encodes CASSEQGSGTDTQYF.

This clone was counted only a few times. In nucleotides, the CDR3 is TGTGCCAGCTCACCACTCCACGAGACCCAGTACTTC. As protein: CASSPLHETQYF. This sequence joins TRBV18 and TRBJ2-5; the D is unclear. Germline assignment: CDR1 KGHSH and CDR2 LQKENI. The ends were cut back, 1 base at V and 5 bases at J, with 5 bases in the middle. The CDR3 has 12 amino acids. The complete variable domain, with remaining parts taken from reference TRBV18 and TRBJ2-5, reads NAGVMQNPRHLVRRRGQEARLRCSPMKGHSHVYWYRQLPEEGLKFMVYLQKENIIDESGMPKERFSAEFPKEGPSILRIQQVVRGDSAAYFCASSPLHETQYFGPGTRLLVL.

The CDR3 bases are TGTGCCAGCAGCGTAGCTGTGGGCTCCTACAATGAGCAGTTCTTC. This translates into CASSVAVGSYNEQFF. The gene calls are TRBV9 and TRBJ2-1; D gene unclear. Germline CDR1 SGDLS, CDR2 YYNGEE. Trimming removed 0 bases at V and 0 bases at J, with 7 bases between. This CDR3 has 15 amino acids. Filled out from reference TRBV9 and TRBJ2-1, the complete variable domain reads DSGVTQTPKHLITATGQRVTLRCSPRSGDLSVYWYQQSLDQGLQFLIQYYNGEERAKGNILERFSAQQFPDLHSELNLSSLELGDSALYFCASSVAVGSYNEQFFGPGTRLTVL.

The V call is TRBV10-3, the J call TRBJ1-2; D possibly corresponds to TRBD1 (5 bases). CDR1 ENHRY and CDR2 SYGVKD come from the germline V gene. The CDR3 is made up of 12 amino acids. The V gene lost 6 bases and the J gene lost 1 base, with 6 bases spanning the gap. The CDR3 nucleotides are TGTGCCATCAGGGACAATAACTATGGCTACACCTTC. Amino acids: CAIRDNNYGYTF.

This clone ranks as medium-sized. The chain uses TRBV7-3 and TRBJ2-3; tentatively, D is TRBD2 (6 bases). This CDR3 comprises 14 residues. The V gene's germline CDR1 is SGHTA and CDR2 FQGTGA. V lost 2 bases and J 0 bases, leaving 6 bases between the germline ends. The CDR3 nucleotides are TGTGCCAGCAGCTTAGGGACTAGCACAGATACGCAGTATTTT. Residues: CASSLGTSTDTQYF. The whole variable domain, filled in from reference TRBV7-3 and TRBJ2-3, reads GAGVSQTPSNKVTEKGKYVELRCDPISGHTALYWYRQSLGQGPEFLIYFQGTGAADDSGLPNDRFFAVRPEGSVSTLKIQRTERGDSAVYLCASSLGTSTDTQYFGPGTRLTVL.

The chain carries TRBV5-1 and TRBJ1-2; no reliable D call. In germline, CDR1 is SGHRS, CDR2 YFSETQ. V lost 1 base to trimming and J lost 8 bases, with 12 bases between them. This CDR3 has 13 residues. CDR3 nucleotide sequence: TGCGCCAGCAGCTTGAACGGCGAGGAGGGCTACACCTTC. Translation: CASSLNGEEGYTF. Using reference TRBV5-1 and TRBJ1-2 for the parts outside the CDR3, the full variable domain is KAGVTQTPRYLIKTRGQQVTLSCSPISGHRSVSWYQQTPGQGLQFLFEYFSETQRNKGNFPGRFSGRQFSNSRSEMNVSTLELGDSALYLCASSLNGEEGYTFGSGTRLTVV.